This entry concerns a single T cell receptor (beta chain). Methods used by the authors: Scientists estimated how many nucleated cells there were by amplifying reference gene primers. Generated by immunoSEQ multiplex PCR, the TCRdb table keeps only in-frame clones and is missing some. That table gives V, J and clone size, and the DNA gave D and trimming. The sample contains 80,000 to 100,000 clones, 86% of which appear only once. The data derive from a study of blood T cell repertoires in COVID-19. Across the whole study: Material from acute and convalescent COVID-19 was sourced from the United States, Italy and Spain. Sources were T cells, B-cell-depleted T cells, or PBMCs; the material itself was cDNA or gDNA.

V dropped 4 bases and J dropped 7; count of bases not matched to a gene: 3. The CDR3 is made up of 13 amino acids. Germline V lookup: CDR1 KGHDR, CDR2 SFDVKD. The TCR comes from a woman aged 55 to 70 in a cohort sampled during active or convalescent COVID-19. The chain couples TRBV24-1 to TRBJ1-5; 7 bases agree with TRBD1. Sequenced: peripheral blood. The CDR3 region has the DNA TGTGCCACCAGTGAAAGGGGGCGGCAGCCCCAGCATTTT. Encoded protein: CATSERGRQPQHF.